This TCR beta chain was identified during a study of technical replicates of blood from several donors. Method: immunoSEQ multiplex PCR; TCRdb's copy keeps in-frame clones and lacks some. The sample includes tens of thousands of clones, approximately 94% of them seen just once. The receptor was derived from a human donor in good health. Sample: T cells isolated from PBMCs.

Here the CDR3 reads CASSPVTGTSATGANVLTF. The CDR3 DNA sequence: TGCGCCAGCAGCCCGGTTACCGGGACTAGCGCCACTGGGGCCAACGTCCTGACTTTC. The genes are TRBV5-1 and TRBJ2-6, with 10 bases matching TRBD2. Germline V gene lookup returns CDR1 SGHRS and CDR2 YFSETQ. The CDR3 has 19 amino acids. With V trimmed by 4 bases and J by 2 bases, 12 bases remained unmatched. The full variable domain, in which reference TRBV5-1 and TRBJ2-6 provide the parts outside the CDR3, is KAGVTQTPRYLIKTRGQQVTLSCSPISGHRSVSWYQQTPGQGLQFLFEYFSETQRNKGNFPGRFSGRQFSNSRSEMNVSTLELGDSALYLCASSPVTGTSATGANVLTFGAGSRLTVL.